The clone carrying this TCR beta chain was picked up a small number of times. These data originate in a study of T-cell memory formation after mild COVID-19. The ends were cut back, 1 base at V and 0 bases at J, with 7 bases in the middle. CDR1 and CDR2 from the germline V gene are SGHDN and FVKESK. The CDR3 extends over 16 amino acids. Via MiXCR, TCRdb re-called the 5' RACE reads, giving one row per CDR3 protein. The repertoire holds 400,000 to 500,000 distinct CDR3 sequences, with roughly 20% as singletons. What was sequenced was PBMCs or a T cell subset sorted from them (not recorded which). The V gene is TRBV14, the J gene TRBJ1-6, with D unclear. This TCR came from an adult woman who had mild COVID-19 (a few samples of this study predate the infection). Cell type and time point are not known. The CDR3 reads CASSQVPISYNSPLHF. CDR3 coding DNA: TGTGCCAGCAGCCAAGTACCTATCTCCTATAATTCACCCCTCCACTTT.